This T cell receptor beta chain was identified in a study of CD8 T cells in ankylosing spondylitis. Whole-study results and caveats: Matched ankylosing spondylitis synovial fluid reportedly contained a significantly enriched population of disease-linked clones. Some of these motif variants have turned up before, in reports on reactive arthritis synovial fluid and blood. Characteristic, it appeared, of ankylosing spondylitis blood was a TCR beta motif of eight highly homologous variants.

A quantitative 5'-RACE method, one with molecular barcodes, was used to make TCR beta libraries. TCRdb recomputed calls from the 5' RACE reads with MiXCR, one row per CDR3 protein. The data hold approximately 440,000 distinct CDR3 sequences, with roughly a sixth observed a single time. The CDR3 is made up of 14 amino acids. Comments on this clonotype: Its antigen is not known.

The sequencing input was blood, either unsorted or a sorted T cell fraction (not recorded which). The source is a male donor with ankylosing spondylitis. The chain has TRBV21-1 and TRBJ1-5; the table calls TRBD1, which could not be checked here. TRBV21-1 is a documented pseudogene. The CDR3, as DNA: TGTGCCAGCAGCATGGGGGGTAGGCATCAGCCCCAGCATTTT. Translating it yields CASSMGGRHQPQHF.